These T cell receptor beta chains were read from a single sample in a study of control samples from healthy donors and cancer patients. Sequenced by immunoSEQ multiplex PCR; TCRdb stores in-frame clones only, minus some. The sample shows some 150,000 clones, 96% of them seen only once. Sequencing was carried out using blood. The source of these receptors is a woman in her 30s in good health. CDR3s include the opening cysteine and the closing phenylalanine or tryptophan. A D gene is named only where the DNA matches it firmly. Clone size is given for some rows only: seen once, a few or many times, or a class if the clone is expanded.

size | J | V | D | CDR3 | DNA
. | TRBJ1-5 | TRBV27 | . | CASSLGFSNQPQHF | TGTGCCAGCAGTTTAGGGTTTAGCAATCAGCCCCAGCATTTT
. | TRBJ2-1 | TRBV9 | . | CASSVAPGSRNEQFF | TGTGCCAGCAGCGTAGCTCCAGGGTCTCGCAATGAGCAGTTCTTC
. | TRBJ2-7 | TRBV27 | TRBD2 | CASSLFGTSGRAYEQYF | TGTGCCAGCAGTTTATTCGGGACTAGCGGGAGGGCCTACGAGCAGTACTTC
once | TRBJ2-3 | TRBV5-1 | TRBD1 | CASSNTQGDGTDTQYF | TGCGCCAGCAGCAACACCCAGGGGGACGGCACAGATACGCAGTATTTT
once | TRBJ2-7 | TRBV4-1 | . | CASSHAGLPYEQYF | TGCGCCAGCAGCCATGCGGGGCTGCCGTACGAGCAGTACTTC
. | TRBJ1-1 | TRBV3-1/TRBV3-2 | . | CASSQTGNTEAFF | TGTGCCAGCAGCCAAACAGGGAACACTGAAGCTTTCTTT
. | TRBJ1-2 | TRBV28 | . | CASSPGPNYGYTF | TGTGCCAGCAGCCCCGGACCTAACTATGGCTACACCTTC
. | TRBJ2-5 | TRBV28 | . | CASSTGLETQYF | TGTGCCAGCAGTACGGGTTTAGAGACCCAGTACTTC
. | TRBJ2-1 | TRBV30 | . | CAWSVLHSKKAQFF | TGTGCCTGGAGTGTATTACACTCAAAAAAGGCGCAGTTCTTC
. | TRBJ2-1 | TRBV11-3 | . | CASSKGEALSDEQFF | TGTGCCAGCAGCAAGGGGGAGGCCCTTAGCGATGAGCAGTTCTTC
. | TRBJ1-2 | TRBV28 | TRBD1 | CASSIRTGGSGYTF | TGTGCCAGCAGTATCCGGACAGGGGGCTCTGGCTACACCTTC
. | TRBJ1-4 | TRBV3-1/TRBV3-2 | . | CASSTREGFEKLFF | TGTGCCAGCAGCACCCGCGAAGGGTTTGAAAAACTGTTTTTT
. | TRBJ2-3 | TRBV2 | TRBD1 | CASSDRQGVSTDTQYF | TGTGCCAGCAGCGACCGACAGGGGGTTAGCACAGATACGCAGTATTTT
. | TRBJ2-1 | TRBV6-4 | . | CASSDGGSSYNEQFF | TGTGCCAGCAGTGACGGAGGGAGCTCCTACAATGAGCAGTTCTTC
. | TRBJ2-1 | TRBV5-1 | TRBD2 | CASSLGASGGNEQFF | TGCGCCAGCAGCTTGGGGGCTAGCGGGGGTAATGAGCAGTTCTTC
once | TRBJ2-1 | TRBV2 | TRBD2 | CASTSGGPHNEQFF | TGTGCCAGCACTAGCGGGGGCCCTCACAATGAGCAGTTCTTC
. | TRBJ2-7 | TRBV7-6 | . | CASSIGEAYEQYF | TGTGCCAGCAGCATTGGAGAGGCCTACGAGCAGTACTTC
. | TRBJ1-4 | TRBV10-2 | TRBD1 | CASRGQSNEKLFF | TGCGCCAGCAGGGGACAGTCTAATGAAAAACTGTTTTTT
few | TRBJ1-1 | TRBV28 | TRBD1 | CASRPTGARWNTEAFF | TGTGCCAGCAGGCCGACAGGGGCGAGGTGGAACACTGAAGCTTTCTTT
. | TRBJ1-1 | TRBV6-1 | . | CASSSVPGARAFF | TGTGCCAGCAGTTCCGTTCCTGGGGCAAGGGCTTTCTTT
. | TRBJ1-4 | TRBV10-2 | . | CASGTRTNEKLFF | TGCGCCAGTGGGACGAGAACTAATGAAAAACTGTTTTTT
. | TRBJ2-1 | TRBV2 | . | CASSGLAAGNEQFF | TGTGCCAGCAGTGGACTTGCCGCTGGTAATGAGCAGTTCTTC
once | TRBJ1-2 | TRBV6-5 | TRBD1 | CATRTGPAWGYTF | TGTGCCACGAGGACAGGCCCCGCCTGGGGCTACACCTTC
. | TRBJ1-5 | TRBV6-5 | . | CASKRLSNQPQHF | TGTGCCAGCAAGCGACTAAGCAATCAGCCCCAGCATTTT
. | TRBJ1-2 | TRBV6-5 | . | CAIRHGSGYTF | TGTGCCATCCGTCACGGGTCTGGCTACACCTTC
. | TRBJ1-6 | TRBV11-2 | . | CASSLVVGATPLHF | TGTGCCAGCAGCTTAGTGGTAGGGGCAACCCCCCTCCACTTT
. | TRBJ1-1 | TRBV5-1 | TRBD1 | CASSVAGTGSTEAFF | TGCGCCAGCAGCGTGGCGGGGACAGGGTCGACTGAAGCTTTCTTT
. | TRBJ2-7 | TRBV10-3 | . | CAISALSGYEQYF | TGTGCCATCAGTGCCCTGAGTGGCTACGAGCAGTACTTC
once | TRBJ1-2 | TRBV27 | TRBD1 | CASSSTGGFLTNYGYTF | TGTGCCAGCAGTTCGACAGGGGGCTTCTTGACTAACTATGGCTACACCTTC
. | TRBJ2-1 | TRBV20-1 | TRBD2 | CSASWLAGYNEQFF | TGCAGTGCTAGTTGGCTAGCGGGATACAATGAGCAGTTCTTC
. | TRBJ1-2 | TRBV5-8 | TRBD1 | CASSFRQGANYGYTF | TGTGCCAGCAGCTTCCGACAGGGAGCTAACTATGGCTACACCTTC
. | TRBJ2-5 | TRBV7-9 | TRBD1 | CASSLAGTAQETQYF | TGTGCCAGCAGCTTAGCCGGGACAGCCCAAGAGACCCAGTACTTC